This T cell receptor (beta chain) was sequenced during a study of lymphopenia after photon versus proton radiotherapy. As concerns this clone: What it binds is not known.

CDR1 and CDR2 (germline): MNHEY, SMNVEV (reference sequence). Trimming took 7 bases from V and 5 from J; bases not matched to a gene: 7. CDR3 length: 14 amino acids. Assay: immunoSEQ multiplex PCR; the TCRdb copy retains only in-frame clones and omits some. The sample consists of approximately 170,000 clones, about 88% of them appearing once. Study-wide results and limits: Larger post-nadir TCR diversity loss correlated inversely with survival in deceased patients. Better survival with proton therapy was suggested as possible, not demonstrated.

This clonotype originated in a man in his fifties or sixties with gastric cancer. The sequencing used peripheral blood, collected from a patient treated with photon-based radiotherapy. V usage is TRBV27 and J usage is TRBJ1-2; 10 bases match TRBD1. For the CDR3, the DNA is TGTGCCAGCACCAGGACAGGGGGGATATATGGCTACACCTTC. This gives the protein CASTRTGGIYGYTF.